The clone carrying this TCR beta chain was counted a few times. The CDR3 is 15 residues long. Germline values: CDR1 LNHDA, CDR2 SQIVND (reference sequence). V gave up 5 bases and J gave up 4 bases, with 18 bases separating them. The source of the sample is a study of regulatory T cells in long-lasting Graves disease. Assembly of TCR beta libraries relied on iRepertoire HTBI primers together with Arm-PCR of CDR3 regions. TCRdb recomputed calls from the multiplex PCR reads with MiXCR, one row per CDR3 protein. The sample holds around 460,000 distinct CDR3 sequences, about 20% seen once. Noted time point: persistent/refractory GD, antithyroid drugs over 5 years with positive TRAb. RNA from PBMCs was the source of the TCR library.

The TCR was taken from a female donor with Graves disease. J is TRBJ2-7 and V is TRBV19, with D uncertain. Sample: peripheral blood mononuclear cells (PBMCs), taken when the disease was refractory, from a patient treated with antithyroid drugs. The CDR3, as DNA: TGTGCCAGTAGTCCCCCCGGAGCTGGGGTTTACGAGCAGTACTTC. Its protein product is CASSPPGAGVYEQYF.